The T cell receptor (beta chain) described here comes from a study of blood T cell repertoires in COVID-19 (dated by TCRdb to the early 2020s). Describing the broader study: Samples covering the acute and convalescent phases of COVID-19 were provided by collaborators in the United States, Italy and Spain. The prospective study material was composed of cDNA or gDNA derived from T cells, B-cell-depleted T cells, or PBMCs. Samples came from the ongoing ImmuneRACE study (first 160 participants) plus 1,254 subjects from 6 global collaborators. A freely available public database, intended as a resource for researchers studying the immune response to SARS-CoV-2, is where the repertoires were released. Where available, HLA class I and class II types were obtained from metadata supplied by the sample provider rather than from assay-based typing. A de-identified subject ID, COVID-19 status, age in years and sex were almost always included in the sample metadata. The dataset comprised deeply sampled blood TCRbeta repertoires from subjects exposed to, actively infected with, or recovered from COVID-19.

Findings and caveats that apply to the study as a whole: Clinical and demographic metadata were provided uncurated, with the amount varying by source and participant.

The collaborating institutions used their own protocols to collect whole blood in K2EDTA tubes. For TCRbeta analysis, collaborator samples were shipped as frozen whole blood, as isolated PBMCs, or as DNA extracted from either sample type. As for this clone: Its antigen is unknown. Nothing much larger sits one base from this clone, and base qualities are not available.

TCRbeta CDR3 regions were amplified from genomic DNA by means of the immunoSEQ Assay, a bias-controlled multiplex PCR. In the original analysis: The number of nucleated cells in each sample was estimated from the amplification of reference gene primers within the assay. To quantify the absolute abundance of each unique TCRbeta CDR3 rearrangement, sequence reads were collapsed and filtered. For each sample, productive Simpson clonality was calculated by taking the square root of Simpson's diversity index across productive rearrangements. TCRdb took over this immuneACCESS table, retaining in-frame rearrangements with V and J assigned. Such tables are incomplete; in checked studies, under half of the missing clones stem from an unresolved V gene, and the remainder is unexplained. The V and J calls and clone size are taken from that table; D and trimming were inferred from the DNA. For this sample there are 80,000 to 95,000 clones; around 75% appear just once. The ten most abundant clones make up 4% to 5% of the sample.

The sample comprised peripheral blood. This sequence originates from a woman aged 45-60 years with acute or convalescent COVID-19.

The CDR3 reads CASSPRLAGGGNEQFF. The sequenced DNA: TGTGCCAGCAGCCCCCGACTAGCGGGGGGAGGAAATGAGCAGTTCTTC. Recombination linked TRBV11-3 to TRBJ2-1; TRBD2 agrees with 13 junctional bases. The CDR3 numbers 16 residues from cysteine through phenylalanine. The kept DNA is CDR3 alone, 48 bases in frame from the first base. At the junction V is shortened by 5 bases and J by 7 bases; bases outside the gene matches: 8. In the germline V gene, CDR1 corresponds to SGHNT and CDR2 to YENEEA. The full variable domain, completed from the reference TRBV11-3 and TRBJ2-1 proteins outside the CDR3, reads EAGVVQSPRYKIIEKKQPVAFWCNPISGHNTLYWYLQNLGQGPELLIRYENEEAVDDSQLPKDRFSAERLKGVDSTLKIQPAELGDSAVYLCASSPRLAGGGNEQFFGPGTRLTVL.